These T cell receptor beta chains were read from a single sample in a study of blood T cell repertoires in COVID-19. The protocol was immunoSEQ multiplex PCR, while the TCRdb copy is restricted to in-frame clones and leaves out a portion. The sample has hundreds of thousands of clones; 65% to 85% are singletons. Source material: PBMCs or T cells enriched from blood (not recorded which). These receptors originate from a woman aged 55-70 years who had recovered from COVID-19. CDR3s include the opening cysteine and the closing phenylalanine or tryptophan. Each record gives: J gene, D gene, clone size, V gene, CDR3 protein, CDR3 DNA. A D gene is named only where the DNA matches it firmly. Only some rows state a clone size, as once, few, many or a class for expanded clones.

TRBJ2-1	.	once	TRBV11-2	CASSLPAGGFSREQFF	TGTGCCAGCAGTCTTCCGGCCGGGGGATTTTCGCGTGAGCAGTTCTTC
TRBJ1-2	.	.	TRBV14	CASSQLRESGYTF	TGTGCCAGCAGCCAATTGAGGGAATCTGGCTACACCTTC
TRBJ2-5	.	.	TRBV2	CASSPAEGQGETQYF	TGTGCCAGCAGTCCTGCGGAGGGTCAGGGAGAGACCCAGTACTTC
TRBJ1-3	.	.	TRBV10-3	CAIMEEIAGNTIYF	TGTGCCATCATGGAGGAAATCGCTGGAAACACCATATATTTT
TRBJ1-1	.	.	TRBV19	CASSTLTANTEAFF	TGTGCCAGTAGTACCCTTACAGCGAACACTGAAGCTTTCTTT
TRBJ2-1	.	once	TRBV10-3	CAISEIDNEQFF	TGTGCCATCAGTGAGATAGACAATGAGCAGTTCTTC
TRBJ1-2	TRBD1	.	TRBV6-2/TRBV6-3	CASSYSSWRDRNNYGYTF	TGTGCCAGCAGTTACTCGAGCTGGCGGGACAGGAATAACTATGGCTACACCTTC
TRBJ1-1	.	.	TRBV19	CASSPRAGNTEAFF	TGTGCCAGTAGTCCCCGTGCGGGGAACACTGAAGCTTTCTTT
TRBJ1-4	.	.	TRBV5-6	CASSPRGLRHEKLFF	TGTGCCAGCAGCCCTAGAGGGCTACGGCATGAAAAACTGTTTTTT
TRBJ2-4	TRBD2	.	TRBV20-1	CSASGAGGLPKSLAKNIQYF	TGCAGTGCTAGTGGGGCGGGGGGCCTCCCCAAATCACTAGCCAAAAACATTCAGTACTTC
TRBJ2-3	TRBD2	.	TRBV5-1	CASSLTSGSTDTQYF	TGCGCCAGCAGCTTGACTAGCGGGAGCACAGATACGCAGTATTTT
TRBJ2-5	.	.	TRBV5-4	CASSLDTRGEKTQYF	TGTGCCAGCAGCTTAGATACCAGGGGGGAAAAGACCCAGTACTTC
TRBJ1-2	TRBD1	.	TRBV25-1	CASSESPGQGMQGYTF	TGTGCCAGCAGTGAATCCCCAGGACAGGGGATGCAGGGCTACACCTTC
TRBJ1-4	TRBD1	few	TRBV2	CASSPTGGTNEKLFF	TGTGCCAGCAGTCCCACAGGGGGAACTAATGAAAAACTGTTTTTT
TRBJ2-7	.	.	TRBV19	CASSPIPDFSTYEQYF	TGTGCCAGTAGCCCAATTCCGGACTTTTCGACCTACGAGCAGTACTTC
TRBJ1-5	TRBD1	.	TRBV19	CASSTRPPGTGPPDQHF	TGTGCCAGTAGTACGCGCCCGCCCGGGACAGGACCCCCGGACCAGCATTTT
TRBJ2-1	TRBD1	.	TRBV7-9	CASSPGTANNEQFF	TGTGCCAGCAGCCCCGGGACAGCCAACAATGAGCAGTTCTTC
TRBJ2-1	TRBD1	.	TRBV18	CASSLSGTGGRDEQFF	TGTGCCAGCTCACTGTCCGGGACAGGGGGAAGAGATGAGCAGTTCTTC
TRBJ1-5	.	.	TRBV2	CASSWDTGRRAQHF	TGTGCCAGCAGCTGGGACACTGGAAGAAGGGCCCAGCATTTT
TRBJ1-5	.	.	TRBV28	CASSVRGPNQPQHF	TGTGCCAGCTCCGTCCGTGGCCCCAATCAGCCCCAGCATTTT
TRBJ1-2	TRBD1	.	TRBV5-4	CASSTGTGRENYGYTF	TGTGCCAGCAGCACTGGGACAGGGCGTGAGAACTATGGCTACACCTTC
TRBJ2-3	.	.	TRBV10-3	CAISDRRGADTQYF	TGTGCCATCAGTGATAGAAGGGGTGCAGATACGCAGTATTTT
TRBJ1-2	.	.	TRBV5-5	CASSLGGPGNYGYTF	TGTGCCAGCAGCTTGGGGGGGCCTGGAAACTATGGCTACACCTTC
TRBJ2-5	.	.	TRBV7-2	CASTLVETQYF	TGTGCCAGCACCCTCGTGGAGACCCAGTACTTC
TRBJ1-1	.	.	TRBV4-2	CASSLLFGDGNTEAFF	TGTGCCAGCAGCCTACTTTTCGGAGATGGGAACACTGAAGCTTTCTTT
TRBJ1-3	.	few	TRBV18	CASSLGGLRSGNTIYF	TGTGCCAGCTCACTCGGCGGGTTGCGCTCTGGAAACACCATATATTTT
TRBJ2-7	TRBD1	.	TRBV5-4	CASSPDRTYEQYF	TGTGCCAGCAGCCCGGACAGGACCTACGAGCAGTACTTC
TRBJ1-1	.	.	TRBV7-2	CASSSLGQTAMNTEAFF	TGTGCCAGCAGCTCCCTTGGACAGACAGCTATGAACACTGAAGCTTTCTTT
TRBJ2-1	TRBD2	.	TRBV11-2	CASSSQGGNEQFF	TGTGCCAGCAGCTCTCAGGGAGGGAATGAGCAGTTCTTC
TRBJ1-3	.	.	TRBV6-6	CASSTLGGYIPNTIYF	TGTGCCAGCAGTACCCTTGGGGGGTATATACCAAACACCATATATTTT
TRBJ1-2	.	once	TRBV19	CASSIEQGYPVEGYTF	TGTGCCAGTAGTATAGAACAGGGATACCCCGTGGAGGGCTACACCTTC
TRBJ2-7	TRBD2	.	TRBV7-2	CASSSGTRSYEQYF	TGTGCCAGCAGTTCCGGGACTAGGTCCTACGAGCAGTACTTC
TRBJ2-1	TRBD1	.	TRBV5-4	CASSQDRGEQFF	TGTGCCAGCAGCCAGGACAGGGGGGAGCAGTTCTTC
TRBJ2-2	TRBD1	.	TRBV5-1	CASSTRTGQNTGELFF	TGCGCCAGCAGCACCCGGACAGGGCAGAACACCGGGGAGCTGTTTTTT
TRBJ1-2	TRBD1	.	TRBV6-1	CASSDRGERYGYTF	TGTGCCAGCAGTGACAGGGGGGAGAGGTATGGCTACACCTTC
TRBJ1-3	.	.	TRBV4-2	CASSQERAGWVSSGNTIYF	TGTGCCAGCAGCCAGGAGAGGGCCGGGTGGGTGAGCTCTGGAAACACCATATATTTT
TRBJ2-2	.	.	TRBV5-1	CASSRTGDSGTGELFF	TGCGCCAGCAGCCGAACAGGGGACTCAGGCACCGGGGAGCTGTTTTTT
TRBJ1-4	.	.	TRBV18	CASSPTAVGHPNEKLFF	TGTGCCAGCTCACCTACAGCTGTTGGACACCCTAATGAAAAACTGTTTTTT
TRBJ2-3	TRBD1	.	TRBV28	CASKGQVTDTQYF	TGTGCCAGCAAGGGACAGGTCACAGATACGCAGTATTTT
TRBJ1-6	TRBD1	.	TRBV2	CASRLQGGGSPLHF	TGTGCCAGCAGGTTACAGGGGGGTGGCTCACCCCTCCACTTT
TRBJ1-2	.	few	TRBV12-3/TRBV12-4	CASSLGTNYGYTF	TGTGCCAGCAGTTTGGGGACAAATTATGGCTACACCTTC
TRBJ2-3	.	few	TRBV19	CASSISFGGPQDTQYF	TGTGCCAGTAGTATAAGTTTCGGGGGGCCGCAAGATACGCAGTATTTT
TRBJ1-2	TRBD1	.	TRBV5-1	CASSLAQGAQGYTF	TGCGCCAGCAGCTTGGCCCAGGGGGCGCAGGGCTACACCTTC
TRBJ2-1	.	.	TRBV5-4	CASSRDFNNEQFF	TGTGCCAGCAGCAGGGACTTTAACAATGAGCAGTTCTTC
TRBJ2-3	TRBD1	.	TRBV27	CASSPKDRGYTDTQYF	TGTGCCAGCAGCCCGAAAGACAGGGGCTACACAGATACGCAGTATTTT
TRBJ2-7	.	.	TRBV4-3	CASSQAKITGFDEQYF	TGCGCCAGCAGCCAAGCGAAAATCACGGGGTTCGACGAGCAGTACTTC
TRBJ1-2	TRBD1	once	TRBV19	CASSIAGDRPGYGYTF	TGTGCCAGTAGTATAGCCGGGGACAGGCCGGGCTATGGCTACACCTTC
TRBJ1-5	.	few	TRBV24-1	CATSKNEGGPQHF	TGTGCCACAAGTAAAAACGAGGGAGGGCCCCAGCATTTT
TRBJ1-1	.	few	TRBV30	CAWSSAEQDLHTEAFF	TGTGCCTGGAGTTCCGCGGAACAGGATCTCCACACTGAAGCTTTCTTT
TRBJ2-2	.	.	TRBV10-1	CASSESAANTGELFF	TGCGCCAGCAGTGAATCGGCGGCTAACACCGGGGAGCTGTTTTTT